A single sample is the source of the 4 T cell receptor beta chains below, sequenced in a study of T cell responses to AZD1222 COVID-19 vaccine. Sequenced by immunoSEQ multiplex PCR; TCRdb stores in-frame clones only, minus some. The table lists 160,000 or so clones, approximately 90% of them singletons, with around 4.4% in the top ten. The starting material was peripheral blood, obtained on day 0 of MenACWY control vaccination. These receptors all come from an adult in good health.

This clone was counted a single time. The chain couples TRBV5-1 to TRBJ2-7; no reliable D call. Trimming removed 0 bases at V and 2 bases at J, with 9 bases between. This CDR3 contains 14 residues. Looked up from germline, CDR1 is SGHRS and CDR2 is YFSETQ. CDR3 amino acids: CASSLAPGPYEQYF. The CDR3 coding sequence is TGCGCCAGCAGCTTGGCCCCCGGACCCTACGAGCAGTACTTC.

Remarks on this clone: Other DNA sequences in the same sample also yield this CDR3. This sequence joins TRBV27 and TRBJ2-7; D is unresolved. CDR3 length: 13 residues. Germline V CDR1 and CDR2: MNHEY, SMNVEV (reference sequence). The V end lost 6 bases, the J end lost 4 bases, and 13 bases lay between the germline ends. The chain's CDR3 is CASSLQSSYEQYF. CDR3 bases: TGTGCCAGCAGCCTCCAGAGCTCATACGAGCAGTACTTC.

This chain uses TRBV29-1 with TRBJ2-6; no clear D gene. Trimming cost V 4 bases and J 1 base, with 5 bases left between them. The CDR3 runs to 13 residues. Germline lookup yields CDR1 SQVTM and CDR2 ANQGSEA. This CDR3 is CSVAESGANVLTF. For the CDR3, the DNA is TGCAGCGTTGCGGAGTCTGGGGCCAACGTCCTGACTTTC.

CDR3 in DNA: TGTGCCTGGAGTGCCACAATCAGCTCTGGAAACACCATATATTTT. Amino acids: CAWSATISSGNTIYF. This chain joins TRBV30 and TRBJ1-3; D gene ambiguous. CDR3 length: 15 residues. Germline assignment: CDR1 GTSNPN and CDR2 SVGIG (reference sequence). V was shortened by 1 base and J by 0 bases, with 10 bases between the two germline ends. Full variable domain (rest looked up from reference TRBV30 and TRBJ1-3): SQTIHQWPATLVQPVGSPLSLECTVEGTSNPNLYWYRQAAGRGLQLLFYSVGIGQISSEVPQNLSASRPQDRQFILSSKKLLLSDSGFYLCAWSATISSGNTIYFGEGSWLTVV.